This T cell receptor (beta chain) derives from a study of identical twins. Study-wide results and limits: The abundant beta clonotypes from cord blood had fewer insertions, and memory repertoires had none of this.

In regard to this clonotype: Its specificity is unknown.

Trimming removed 1 base at V and 4 bases at J, with 4 bases between. The CDR3 runs 13 residues. The V gene's germline CDR1 is MGHRA and CDR2 YSYEKL. cDNA carried unique molecular identifiers, and a universal primer site was added by template switching. Each CDR3 protein gets one entry after TCRdb re-called the 5' RACE reads with MiXCR. Counted here are under 900,000 distinct CDR3 sequences, 10% to 15% occurring once; the ten biggest clones make up about 1.6%. In addition, the sample was reused for a study of yellow fever vaccine responses in identical twins.

The TCR originated in a woman younger than 30 in good health. The chain uses TRBV4-1 and TRBJ1-4; unclear D gene. The sequencing input was PBMCs. The CDR3 region has the DNA TGCGCCAGCAGCCAAGCCATTAATGAAAAACTGTTTTTT. Residues: CASSQAINEKLFF.